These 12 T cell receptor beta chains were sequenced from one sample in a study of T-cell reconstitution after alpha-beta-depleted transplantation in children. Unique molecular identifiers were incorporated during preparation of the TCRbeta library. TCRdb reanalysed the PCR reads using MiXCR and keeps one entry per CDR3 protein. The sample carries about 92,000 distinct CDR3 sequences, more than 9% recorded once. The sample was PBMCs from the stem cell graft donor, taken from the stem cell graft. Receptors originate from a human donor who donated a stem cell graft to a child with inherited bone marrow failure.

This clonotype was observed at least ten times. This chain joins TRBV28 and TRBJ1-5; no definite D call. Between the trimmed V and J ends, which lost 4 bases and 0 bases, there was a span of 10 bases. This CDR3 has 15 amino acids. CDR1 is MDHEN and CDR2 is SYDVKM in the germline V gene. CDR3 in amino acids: CASSYTVNSNQPQHF. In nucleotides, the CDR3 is TGTGCCAGCAGTTATACAGTAAATAGCAATCAGCCCCAGCATTTT.

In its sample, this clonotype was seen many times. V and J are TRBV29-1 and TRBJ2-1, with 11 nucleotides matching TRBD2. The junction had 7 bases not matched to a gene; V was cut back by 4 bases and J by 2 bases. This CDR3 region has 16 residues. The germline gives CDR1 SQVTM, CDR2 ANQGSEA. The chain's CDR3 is CSVAPSSGGPYNEQFF. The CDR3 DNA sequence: TGCAGCGTTGCCCCGTCTAGCGGGGGGCCCTACAATGAGCAGTTCTTC.

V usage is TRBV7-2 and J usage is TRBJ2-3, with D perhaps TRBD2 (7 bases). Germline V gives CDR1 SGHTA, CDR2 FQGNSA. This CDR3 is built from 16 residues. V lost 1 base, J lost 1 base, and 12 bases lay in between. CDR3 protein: CASSLVSGGRTDTQYF. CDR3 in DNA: TGTGCCAGCAGCTTAGTGTCCGGGGGGCGCACAGATACGCAGTATTTT.

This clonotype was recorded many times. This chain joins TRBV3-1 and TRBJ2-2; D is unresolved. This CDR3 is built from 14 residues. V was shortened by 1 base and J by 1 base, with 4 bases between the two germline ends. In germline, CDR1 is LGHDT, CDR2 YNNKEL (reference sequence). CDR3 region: CASSQGGNTGELFF. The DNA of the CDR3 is TGTGCCAGCAGCCAAGGGGGGAACACCGGGGAGCTGTTTTTT.

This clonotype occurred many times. Written as DNA, the CDR3 is TGCGCCAGCAGCTTGGACGGGACGGCTAATGAAAAACTGTTTTTT. It specifies CASSLDGTANEKLFF. The chain employs TRBV5-1 and TRBJ1-4; D possibly corresponds to TRBD1 (5 bases). Germline values: CDR1 SGHRS, CDR2 YFSETQ. The CDR3 loop spans 15 amino acids. Trimming left V 0 bases short and J 3 bases short, with 9 bases between.

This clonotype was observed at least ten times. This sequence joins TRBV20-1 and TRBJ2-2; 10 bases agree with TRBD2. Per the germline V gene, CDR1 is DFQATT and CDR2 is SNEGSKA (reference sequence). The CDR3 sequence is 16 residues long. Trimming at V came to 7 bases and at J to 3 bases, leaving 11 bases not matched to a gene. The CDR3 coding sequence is TGCAGTGTTCAGGGTGCTAGCGGGGGACACACCGGGGAGCTGTTTTTT. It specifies CSVQGASGGHTGELFF.

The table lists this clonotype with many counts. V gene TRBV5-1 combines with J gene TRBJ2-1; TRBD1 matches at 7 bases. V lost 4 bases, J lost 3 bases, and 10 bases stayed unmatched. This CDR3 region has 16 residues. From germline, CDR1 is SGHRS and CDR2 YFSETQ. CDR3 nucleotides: TGCGCCAGCAGCAAGGTGGAAAGGGGGCTCTACAATGAGCAGTTCTTC. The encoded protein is CASSKVERGLYNEQFF.

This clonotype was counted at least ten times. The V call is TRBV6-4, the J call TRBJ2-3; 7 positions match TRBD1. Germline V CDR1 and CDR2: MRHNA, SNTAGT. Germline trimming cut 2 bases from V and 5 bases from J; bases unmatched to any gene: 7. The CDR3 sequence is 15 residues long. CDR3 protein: CASSDTGTDLDTQYF. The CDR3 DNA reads TGTGCCAGCAGTGACACCGGGACAGACTTAGATACGCAGTATTTT.

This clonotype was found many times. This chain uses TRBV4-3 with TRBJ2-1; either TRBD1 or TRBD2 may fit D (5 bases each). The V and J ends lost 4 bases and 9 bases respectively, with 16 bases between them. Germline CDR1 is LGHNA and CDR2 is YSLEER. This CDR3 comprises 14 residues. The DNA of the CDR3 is TGCGCCAGCAGCCCCGGGACCGGAGAAGGTGAGCAGTTCTTC. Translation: CASSPGTGEGEQFF.

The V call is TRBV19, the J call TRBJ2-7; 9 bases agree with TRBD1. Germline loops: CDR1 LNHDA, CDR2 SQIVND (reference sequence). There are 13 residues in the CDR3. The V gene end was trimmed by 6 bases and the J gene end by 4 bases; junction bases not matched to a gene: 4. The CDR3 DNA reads TGTGCCAGTAGGTCGGGACAGGGTTACGAGCAGTACTTC. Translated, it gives CASRSGQGYEQYF.

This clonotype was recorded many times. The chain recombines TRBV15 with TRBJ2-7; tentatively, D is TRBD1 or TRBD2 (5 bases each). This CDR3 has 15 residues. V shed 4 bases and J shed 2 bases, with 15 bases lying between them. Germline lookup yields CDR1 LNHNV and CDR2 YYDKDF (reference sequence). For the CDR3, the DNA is TGTGCCACCAGCACTCCTGTGGGGGACGCCTACGAGCAGTACTTC. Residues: CATSTPVGDAYEQYF.

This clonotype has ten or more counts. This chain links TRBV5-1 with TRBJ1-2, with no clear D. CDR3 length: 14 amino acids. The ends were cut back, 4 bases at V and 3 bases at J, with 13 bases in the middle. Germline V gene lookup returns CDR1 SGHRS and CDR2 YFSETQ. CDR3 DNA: TGCGCCAGCAGCCCGACGACATCATACTATGGCTACACCTTC. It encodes CASSPTTSYYGYTF.